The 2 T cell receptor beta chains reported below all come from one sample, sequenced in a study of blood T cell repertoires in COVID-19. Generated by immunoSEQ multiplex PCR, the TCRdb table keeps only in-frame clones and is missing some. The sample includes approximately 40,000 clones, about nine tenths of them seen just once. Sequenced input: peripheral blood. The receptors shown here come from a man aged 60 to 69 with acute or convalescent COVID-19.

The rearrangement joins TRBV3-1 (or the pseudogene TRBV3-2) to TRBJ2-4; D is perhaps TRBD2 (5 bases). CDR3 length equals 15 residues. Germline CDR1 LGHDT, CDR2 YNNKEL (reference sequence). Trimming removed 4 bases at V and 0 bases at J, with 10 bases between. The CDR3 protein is CASSPGLLAKNIQYF. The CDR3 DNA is TGTGCCAGCAGCCCCGGACTGCTAGCCAAAAACATTCAGTACTTC.

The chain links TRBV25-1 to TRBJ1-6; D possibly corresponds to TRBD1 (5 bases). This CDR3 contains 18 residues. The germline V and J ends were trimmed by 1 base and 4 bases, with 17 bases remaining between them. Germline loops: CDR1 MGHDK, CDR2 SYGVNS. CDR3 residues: CASSESGNRGNYNSPLHF. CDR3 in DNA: TGTGCCAGCAGTGAATCGGGTAATAGGGGCAATTATAATTCACCCCTCCACTTT.